The clone carrying this T cell receptor (beta chain) was observed many times. RNA transcripts served as the template for amplifying TCR beta CDR3 regions. The HTBI primer set was used in a first-round RT-PCR of the TCR CDR3. One entry per CDR3 protein results from TCRdb running MiXCR on the multiplex PCR reads. The sample includes over 350,000 distinct CDR3 sequences, roughly an eighth of them seen just once. This sample was included in a study of T cells in Graves' hyperthyroidism and ophthalmopathy. Trimming took 6 bases from V and 7 from J, leaving 26 bases between them. CDR3 size: 17 residues. In germline, CDR1 is SGHRS, CDR2 YFSETQ.

The sample taken for sequencing was blood. The TCR was taken from a man aged 45-60 years with Graves' ophthalmopathy. The genes are TRBV5-1 and TRBJ2-1; D might be TRBD2 (6 bases). The CDR3: CASTTNRDSQGNNEQFF. As DNA, the CDR3 is TGCGCCAGCACCACTAATAGGGACTCCCAGGGCAATAATGAGCAGTTCTTC.